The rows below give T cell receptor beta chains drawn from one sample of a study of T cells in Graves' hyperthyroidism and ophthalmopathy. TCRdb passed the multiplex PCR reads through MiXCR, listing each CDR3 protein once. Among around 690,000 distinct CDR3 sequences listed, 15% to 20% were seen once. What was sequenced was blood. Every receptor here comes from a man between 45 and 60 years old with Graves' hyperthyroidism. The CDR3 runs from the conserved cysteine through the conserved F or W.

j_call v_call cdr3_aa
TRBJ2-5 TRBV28 CASSFEGGPKETQYF
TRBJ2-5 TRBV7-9 CASSPDGGYLETQYF
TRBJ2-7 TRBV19 CASSAGLAGGYEQYF
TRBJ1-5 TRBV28 CASTPTDLGFSNQPQHF
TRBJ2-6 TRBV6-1 CASRAPSTSGANVLTF
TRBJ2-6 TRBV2 CASGNSANVLTF
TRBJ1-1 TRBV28 CASSQTLEAFF
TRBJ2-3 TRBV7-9 CASGTGTSFADTQYF
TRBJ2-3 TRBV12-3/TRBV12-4 CASSRGQTTDTQYF
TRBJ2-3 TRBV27 CASRAWGGTDTQYF
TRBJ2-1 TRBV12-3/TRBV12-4 CASSFFGRVVDEQFF
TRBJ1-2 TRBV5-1 CASSLGLGGLNYGYTF
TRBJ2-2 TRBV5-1 CASSLWRMRQNTGELFF